Following are 8 T cell receptor beta chains from one sample sequenced in a study of CD8 T cells in Susac syndrome. With random hexamers, reverse transcription was performed on roughly 0.45 to 1 ug of RNA. TCRdb re-called the immunoSEQ multiplex PCR reads with MiXCR, one entry per CDR3 protein. This table has around 160,000 distinct CDR3 sequences, approximately 94% appearing once. What was sequenced was CD4+ T cells from PBMCs. Source of these receptors: a human donor with multiple sclerosis.

This chain joins TRBV20-1 and TRBJ2-7; maybe TRBD2 (6 bases). The CDR3 consists of 11 residues. The ends were cut back, 5 bases at V and 4 bases at J, with 9 bases in the middle. The germline V gene encodes CDR1 DFQATT and CDR2 SNEGSKA (reference sequence). CDR3 in amino acids: CSALADYEQYF. As DNA, the CDR3 is TGCAGTGCTTTAGCGGATTACGAGCAGTACTTC.

The CDR3 DNA reads TGTGCCAGCAGCTCACAGGGGGGCTACGAGCAGTACTTC. The encoded protein is CASSSQGGYEQYF. This chain links TRBV11-2 with TRBJ2-7; 8 nucleotides agree with TRBD1. Germline V gene data show CDR1 as SGHAT and CDR2 as FQNNGV. Losses at the gene ends were 4 bases for V and 3 bases for J; bases not matched to a gene: 2. The CDR3 covers 13 residues.

The chain joins TRBV20-1 to TRBJ2-7, with D possibly called TRBD1 or TRBD2 (5 bases each). V gave up 0 bases and J gave up 3 bases, with 12 bases separating them. The CDR3 covers 14 residues. Germline CDR1 reads DFQATT; CDR2 reads SNEGSKA (reference sequence). The CDR3 protein is CSARDQGVGYEQYF. The DNA for the CDR3 is TGCAGTGCTAGAGATCAGGGAGTCGGCTACGAGCAGTACTTC.

The chain uses TRBV2 and TRBJ2-5, with 8 bases matching TRBD2. The ends lost 6 bases at V and 5 bases at J; junction bases unmatched: 5. Germline lookup yields CDR1 SNHLY and CDR2 FYNNEI. This CDR3 is 13 amino acids long. The CDR3 here is CASRKTSAETQYF. DNA of the CDR3: TGTGCCAGCAGGAAGACTAGCGCCGAGACCCAGTACTTC.

The genes are TRBV4-1 and TRBJ2-2, with D unclear. This CDR3 is built from 14 residues. V was shortened by 4 bases and J by 8 bases, with 14 bases between the two germline ends. Per germline, CDR1 MGHRA and CDR2 YSYEKL. CDR3 region: CASSRPGGPGELFF. CDR3 nucleotides: TGCGCCAGCAGCCGCCCCGGCGGACCAGGGGAGCTGTTTTTT.

The rearrangement links TRBV24-1 to TRBJ2-1, with D possibly TRBD2 on 7 matching bases. With 4 bases removed from V and 0 bases from J, the gap between germline ends came to 18 bases. The CDR3 totals 18 residues. In germline, CDR1 is KGHDR, CDR2 SFDVKD. The CDR3 here is CATSDPGGGKGSYNEQFF. The CDR3 bases are TGTGCCACCAGTGACCCGGGCGGGGGCAAGGGCTCCTACAATGAGCAGTTCTTC.

The V call is TRBV7-3, the J call TRBJ2-3, with 10 bases matching TRBD1. The CDR3 has 13 amino acids. After removal of 6 bases from V and 4 bases from J, the junction contained 1 base not matched to a gene. Germline CDR1 SGHTA, CDR2 FQGTGA. The CDR3 sequence is CASSGQGADTQYF. The CDR3 DNA sequence: TGTGCCAGCAGTGGACAGGGGGCAGATACGCAGTATTTT.

V usage is TRBV20-1 and J usage is TRBJ2-5; 12 nucleotides align to TRBD1. The CDR3 loop spans 13 amino acids. CDR1 and CDR2 (germline): DFQATT, SNEGSKA (reference sequence). In DNA, the CDR3 is TGCAGCTGGGGGGACAGGGGGCAGAAGACCCAGTACTTC. Translation gives CSWGDRGQKTQYF.